The entry below gives a single T cell receptor beta chain sequence along with its context. As for time point: baseline, week 1 (first vaccination visit). Treatment reported: pre-vaccination baseline after standard-of-care therapy. Profiled with immunoSEQ multiplex PCR; TCRdb holds only in-frame clones, not every one. The table includes about 92,000 clones, around four fifths detected once. CDR1 and CDR2 from the germline V gene are SGHNT and YYREEE (reference sequence). Deletions cut 0 bases from V and 3 bases from J, with 22 bases between. This CDR3 is 20 amino acids long. These data originate in a study of a mutant IDH1 vaccine in newly diagnosed glioma. At the level of the study: Before enrollment, the patients had been treated with radiotherapy alone, temozolomide alone, or both together. Most of them had received both.

The sample consisted of PBMCs, taken from a glioma patient treated with radiotherapy, temozolomide or both. The sequence was collected from a woman in her forties or fifties with glioma. The rearrangement links TRBV5-4 to TRBJ1-6; D perhaps matches TRBD1 (6 bases). The CDR3: CASSLAWGASSTRYNSPLHF. Here the CDR3 DNA reads TGTGCCAGCAGCTTGGCCTGGGGGGCCTCGAGTACCCGCTATAATTCACCCCTCCACTTT.